These 18 T cell receptor beta chains were all obtained from the same sample, sequenced in a study of blood T cell repertoires in COVID-19. Produced via immunoSEQ multiplex PCR; TCRdb's table is partial and in-frame only. The table records a few hundred thousand clones, around 87% of them present only once. The sequencing sample was made of PBMCs or T cells enriched from blood (not recorded which). These receptors were taken from a man aged 40-49 years in a cohort exposed to, infected with or recovered from COVID-19 (not recorded which).

The V call is TRBV11-3, the J call TRBJ2-1, with 12 bases that match TRBD1. The CDR3 length is 17 residues. Trimming at V came to 5 bases and at J to 0 bases, leaving 5 bases not matched to a gene. Germline loops: CDR1 SGHNT, CDR2 YENEEA. This CDR3 reads CASSAGDRGRSYNEQFF. CDR3 nucleotides: TGTGCCAGCAGCGCAGGGGACAGGGGGCGCTCCTACAATGAGCAGTTCTTC.

The J gene is TRBJ1-5, the V gene TRBV28, with D hard to call. V was pared by 6 bases and J by 3 bases, with 12 bases between. The CDR3 is 14 residues long. Germline assignment: CDR1 MDHEN and CDR2 SYDVKM. The CDR3 DNA is TGTGCCAGCAGGGAGAGGGCTACCAATCAGCCCCAGCATTTT. It encodes CASRERATNQPQHF.

This sequence joins TRBV28 and TRBJ1-5, with 9 bases identical to TRBD1. This CDR3 is built from 14 residues. The germline V gene encodes CDR1 MDHEN and CDR2 SYDVKM. J gave up 7 bases and V 8 bases, and 9 bases lay outside the gene matches. The chain's CDR3 is CASSRTGVGQPQHF. Here the CDR3 DNA reads TGTGCCAGCTCTCGGACAGGGGTTGGCCAGCCCCAGCATTTT. The variable domain in full, with the rest retrieved from reference TRBV28 and TRBJ1-5, is DVKVTQSSRYLVKRTGEKVFLECVQDMDHENMFWYRQDPGLGLRLIYFSYDVKMKEKGDIPEGYSVSREKKERFSLILESASTNQTSMYLCASSRTGVGQPQHFGDGTRLSIL.

Concerning this clone: Other DNA sequences in this specimen translate into the identical CDR3. V is TRBV19 and J is TRBJ2-1; 10 bases align to TRBD2. Germline V gene data show CDR1 as LNHDA and CDR2 as SQIVND (reference sequence). V lost 4 bases, J lost 1 base, and 1 base stayed unmatched. The CDR3 runs 15 residues. CDR3 sequence: CASSTSGSSYNEQFF. The CDR3 coding sequence is TGTGCCAGTAGTACTAGCGGGAGTTCCTACAATGAGCAGTTCTTC.

This clone was counted at least ten times. V is TRBV27 and J is TRBJ2-7, with TRBD2 matching over 8 bases. Trimming removed 1 base from V and 2 bases from J; junction bases left unmatched: 4. The CDR3 extends over 15 amino acids. Per the germline V gene, CDR1 is MNHEY and CDR2 is SMNVEV (reference sequence). The CDR3 DNA reads as TGTGCCAGCAGTTTATTGGCGGGAGGCACCTACGAGCAGTACTTC. Translated: CASSLLAGGTYEQYF.

V gene TRBV19 combines with J gene TRBJ2-5, with 9 bases fitting TRBD1. Losses at the gene ends were 4 bases for V and 6 bases for J; bases not matched to a gene: 6. This CDR3 has 14 amino acids. The V gene's germline CDR1 is LNHDA and CDR2 SQIVND (reference sequence). The DNA for the CDR3 is TGTGCCAGTAGTACTTGGACAGGGGTACAGACCCAGTACTTC. Protein product: CASSTWTGVQTQYF.

V usage is TRBV4-2 and J usage is TRBJ2-2, with D perhaps matching TRBD2 (5 bases). V was clipped by 4 bases and J by 6 bases, with 9 bases between them. The CDR3 is 13 residues long. Germline CDR1 and CDR2: LGHNA and YNFKEQ. CDR3: CASSPTRSGELFF. The CDR3 DNA sequence: TGTGCCAGCAGCCCTACTAGGTCCGGGGAGCTGTTTTTT.

The chain links TRBV27 to TRBJ1-1, with D maybe TRBD1 (5 bases). The V gene lost 0 bases and the J gene lost 2 bases, with 7 bases spanning the gap. Looked up from germline, CDR1 is MNHEY and CDR2 is SMNVEV (reference sequence). This CDR3 is 14 amino acids long. In nucleotides, the CDR3 is TGTGCCAGCAGTTTATCTAGGGGAAACACTGAAGCTTTCTTT. Protein product: CASSLSRGNTEAFF.

The chain recombines TRBV5-4 with TRBJ2-4; possible D gene TRBD2, 6 bases. Deletions cut 3 bases from V and 2 bases from J, with 12 bases between. Germline CDR1 SGHNT, CDR2 YYREEE (reference sequence). The length of the CDR3 is 15 residues. CDR3 amino acids: CASSSPGRTKNIQYF. The CDR3 bases are TGTGCCAGCAGCTCCCCAGGGAGGACCAAAAACATTCAGTACTTC.

In DNA, the CDR3 is TGTGCCAGTAGTATAGATCGGGGTTCGGGCGGCTACACCTTC. Protein: CASSIDRGSGGYTF. The V gene is TRBV19, the J gene TRBJ1-2; D is uncertain. The V gene's germline CDR1 is LNHDA and CDR2 SQIVND (reference sequence). CDR3 length: 14 amino acids. V was trimmed by 0 bases and J by 8 bases, leaving 13 bases between them.

V gene TRBV6-5 combines with J gene TRBJ2-1; D is perhaps TRBD1 (6 bases). There are 16 residues in the CDR3. Germline CDR1 MNHEY, CDR2 SVGAGI. Trimming stripped 4 bases from V and 4 bases from J, with 17 bases between. The DNA of the CDR3 is TGTGCCAGCAGTTTTGAAAGGGGGAGAAATTACAATGAGCAGTTCTTC. Its translation is CASSFERGRNYNEQFF.

The J gene is TRBJ2-1, the V gene TRBV6-5; 8 positions match TRBD2. The J segment lost 4 bases and the V segment lost 7 bases, leaving 6 bases of the junction unmatched. Germline V CDR1 and CDR2: MNHEY, SVGAGI. The CDR3 length is 14 residues. The CDR3 nucleotides are TGTGCCAGCATTACTAGCGGACCATACAATGAGCAGTTCTTC. Protein sequence: CASITSGPYNEQFF.

The chain couples TRBV11-1 to TRBJ1-6; TRBD1 agrees at 9 bases. CDR1 SGHAT and CDR2 FQDESV come from the germline V gene (reference sequence). The CDR3 consists of 15 residues. V was pared by 5 bases and J by 9 bases, with 8 bases of the junction left unmatched. CDR3 bases: TGTGCCAGCAGCCTCATGGGACAGGGTCGTTCACCCCTCCACTTT. Translated: CASSLMGQGRSPLHF.

CDR3: CASTRTGGSTEAFF. The CDR3, as DNA: TGCGCCAGCACCCGGACAGGGGGTTCCACTGAAGCTTTCTTT. This chain joins TRBV5-1 and TRBJ1-1; 10 bases map to TRBD1. Germline trimming cut 6 bases from V and 4 bases from J; bases unmatched to any gene: 6. This CDR3 is 14 amino acids long. Germline loops: CDR1 SGHRS, CDR2 YFSETQ.

This clone was counted a few times. The chain combines TRBV7-9 with TRBJ2-3; 10 bases map to TRBD1. The CDR3 runs 15 residues. Germline lookup yields CDR1 SEHNR and CDR2 FQNEAQ (reference sequence). Trimming took 5 bases from V and 5 from J; bases not matched to a gene: 7. CDR3 amino acids: CASSRRQGAIDTQYF. The CDR3 DNA follows: TGTGCCAGCAGCCGTAGACAGGGGGCAATAGATACGCAGTATTTT.

V usage is TRBV7-9 and J usage is TRBJ1-2; unclear D gene. The CDR3 contains 13 residues. Per the germline V gene, CDR1 is SEHNR and CDR2 is FQNEAQ (reference sequence). V was shortened by 1 base and J by 4 bases, with 7 bases between the two germline ends. The CDR3 region is CASSLEQSYGYTF. The CDR3 nucleotides are TGTGCCAGCAGCTTAGAACAATCCTATGGCTACACCTTC.

This clone appeared a single time. The chain links TRBV28 to TRBJ2-1, with TRBD2 matching 9 bases. J gave up 8 bases and V 4 bases, and 12 bases lay outside the gene matches. The germline gives CDR1 MDHEN, CDR2 SYDVKM. The CDR3 sequence is 16 residues long. The CDR3 DNA is TGTGCCAGCAGTTCCTCCATGGCTAGCGGGGTGGATGAGCAGTTCTTC. Translating gives CASSSSMASGVDEQFF.

The chain recombines TRBV27 with TRBJ1-1; D may be TRBD1 (5 bases). Germline V gene lookup returns CDR1 MNHEY and CDR2 SMNVEV (reference sequence). V shed 8 bases and J shed 6 bases, with 19 bases lying between them. This CDR3 has 14 amino acids. CDR3 loop: CASSFGNAGAEAFF. The CDR3 DNA follows: TGTGCCAGCTCCTTTGGGAACGCGGGGGCTGAAGCTTTCTTT.